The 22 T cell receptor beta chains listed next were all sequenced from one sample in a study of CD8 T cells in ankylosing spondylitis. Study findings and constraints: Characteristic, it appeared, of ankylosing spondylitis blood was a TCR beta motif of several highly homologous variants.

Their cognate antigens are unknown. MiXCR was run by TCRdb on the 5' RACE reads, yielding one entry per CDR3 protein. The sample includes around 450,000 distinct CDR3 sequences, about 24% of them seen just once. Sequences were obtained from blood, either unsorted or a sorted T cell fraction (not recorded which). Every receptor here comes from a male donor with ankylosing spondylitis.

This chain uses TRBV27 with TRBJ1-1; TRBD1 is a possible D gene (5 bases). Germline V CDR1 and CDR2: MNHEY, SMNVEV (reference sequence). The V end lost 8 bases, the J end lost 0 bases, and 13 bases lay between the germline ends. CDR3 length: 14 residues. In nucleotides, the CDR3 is TGTGCCAGCCTCACGAGGGGAATGAACACTGAAGCTTTCTTT. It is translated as CASLTRGMNTEAFF.

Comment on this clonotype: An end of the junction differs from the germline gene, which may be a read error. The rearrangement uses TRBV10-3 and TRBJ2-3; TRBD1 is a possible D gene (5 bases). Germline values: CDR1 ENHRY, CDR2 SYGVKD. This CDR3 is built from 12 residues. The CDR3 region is CAFRDGTDTQYF. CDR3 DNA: TGTGCCTTCAGGGATGGCACAGATACGCAGTATTTT.

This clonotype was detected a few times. DNA of the CDR3: TGTGCCACCAGTGATTTGCCGGGACAGGGGACGTACAATGAGCAGTTCTTC. Amino acid sequence: CATSDLPGQGTYNEQFF. This rearrangement joins TRBV24-1 to TRBJ2-1; 10 bases are shared with TRBD1. From germline, CDR1 is KGHDR and CDR2 SFDVKD. V lost 0 bases, J lost 4 bases, and 5 bases stayed unmatched. The CDR3 is 17 amino acids.

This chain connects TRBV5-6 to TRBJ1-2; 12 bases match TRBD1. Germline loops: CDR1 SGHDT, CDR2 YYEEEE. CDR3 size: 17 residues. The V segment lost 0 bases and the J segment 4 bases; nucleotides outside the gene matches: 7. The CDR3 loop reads CASSLGGTGGTIYGYTF. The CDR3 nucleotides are TGTGCCAGCAGCTTGGGGGGGACAGGGGGCACGATCTATGGCTACACCTTC.

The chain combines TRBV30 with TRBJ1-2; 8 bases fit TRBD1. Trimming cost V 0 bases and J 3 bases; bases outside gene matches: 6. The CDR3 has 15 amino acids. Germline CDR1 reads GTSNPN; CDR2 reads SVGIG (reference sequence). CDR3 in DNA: TGTGCCTGGAGTGTACAGGGGGGCGCCCACTATGGCTACACCTTC. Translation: CAWSVQGGAHYGYTF.

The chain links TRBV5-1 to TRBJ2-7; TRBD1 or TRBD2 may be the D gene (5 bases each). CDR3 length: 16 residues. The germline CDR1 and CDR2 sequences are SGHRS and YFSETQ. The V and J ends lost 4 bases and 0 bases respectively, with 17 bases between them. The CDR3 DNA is TGCGCCAGCAGCCCGGACCTTGGGACGAGCTCCTACGAGCAGTACTTC. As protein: CASSPDLGTSSYEQYF.

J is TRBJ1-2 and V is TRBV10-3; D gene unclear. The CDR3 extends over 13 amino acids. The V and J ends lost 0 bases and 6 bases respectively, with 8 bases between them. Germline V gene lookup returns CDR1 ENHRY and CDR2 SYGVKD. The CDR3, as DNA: TGTGCCATCAGTGAGTCGCCGACGGATGGCTACACCTTC. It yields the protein CAISESPTDGYTF.

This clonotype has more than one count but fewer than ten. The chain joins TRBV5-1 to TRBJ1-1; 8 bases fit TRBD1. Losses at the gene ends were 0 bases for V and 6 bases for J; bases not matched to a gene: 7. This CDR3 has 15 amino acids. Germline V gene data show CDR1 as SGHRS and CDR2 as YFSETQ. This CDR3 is CASSLEGTGLPEAFF. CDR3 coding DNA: TGCGCCAGCAGCTTGGAAGGGACAGGTCTTCCTGAAGCTTTCTTT.

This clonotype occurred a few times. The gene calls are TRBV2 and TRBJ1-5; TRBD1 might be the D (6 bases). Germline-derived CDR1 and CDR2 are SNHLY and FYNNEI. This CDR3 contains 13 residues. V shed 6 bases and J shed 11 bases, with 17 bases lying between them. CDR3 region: CASRQGTLGTQHF. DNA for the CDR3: TGTGCCAGCAGACAGGGTACCTTGGGGACCCAGCATTTT.

The CDR3 region has the DNA TGTGCCAGCAGTTTATTGGGGGGGACTCATCAGCCCCAGCATTTT. Residues: CASSLLGGTHQPQHF. The chain links TRBV12-3 or TRBV12-4 to TRBJ1-5; tentatively, D is TRBD1 (5 bases). Between the trimmed V and J ends, which lost 2 bases and 5 bases, there was a span of 13 bases. The CDR3 runs 15 residues.

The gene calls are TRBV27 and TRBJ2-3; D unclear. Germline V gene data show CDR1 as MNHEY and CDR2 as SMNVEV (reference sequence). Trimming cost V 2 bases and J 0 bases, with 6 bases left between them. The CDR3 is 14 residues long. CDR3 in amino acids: CASSLQYSTDTQYF. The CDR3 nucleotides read TGTGCCAGCAGTTTACAATACAGCACAGATACGCAGTATTTT.

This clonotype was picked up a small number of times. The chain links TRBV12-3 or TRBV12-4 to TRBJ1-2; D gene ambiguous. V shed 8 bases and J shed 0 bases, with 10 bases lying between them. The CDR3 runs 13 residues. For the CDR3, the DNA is TGTGCCAGCTCTCGTGACCCTAACTATGGCTACACCTTC. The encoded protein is CASSRDPNYGYTF.

The chain's CDR3 is CSASASGRLDTQYF. CDR3 nucleotide sequence: TGCAGTGCTAGTGCTAGCGGGAGACTAGATACGCAGTATTTT. This chain uses TRBV20-1 with TRBJ2-3, with 10 bases aligning to TRBD2. The CDR3 has 14 residues. The germline CDR1 and CDR2 sequences are DFQATT and SNEGSKA (reference sequence). V shed 3 bases, J shed 5 bases, and the junction held 5 bases outside the gene matches.

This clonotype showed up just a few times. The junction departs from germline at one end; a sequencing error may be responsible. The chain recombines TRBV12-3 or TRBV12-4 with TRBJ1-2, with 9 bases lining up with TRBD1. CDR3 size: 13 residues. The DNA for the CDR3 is TGTGCCAGCGGTTTACAGGGGGCGCCGCGCTACACCTTC. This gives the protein CASGLQGAPRYTF.

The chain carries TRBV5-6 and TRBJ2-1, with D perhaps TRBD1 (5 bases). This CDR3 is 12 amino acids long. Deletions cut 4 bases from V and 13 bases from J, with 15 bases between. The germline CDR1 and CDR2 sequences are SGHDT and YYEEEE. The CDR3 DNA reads TGTGCCAGCAGCGCGCGTTACCGGACACAGTTCTTC. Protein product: CASSARYRTQFF.

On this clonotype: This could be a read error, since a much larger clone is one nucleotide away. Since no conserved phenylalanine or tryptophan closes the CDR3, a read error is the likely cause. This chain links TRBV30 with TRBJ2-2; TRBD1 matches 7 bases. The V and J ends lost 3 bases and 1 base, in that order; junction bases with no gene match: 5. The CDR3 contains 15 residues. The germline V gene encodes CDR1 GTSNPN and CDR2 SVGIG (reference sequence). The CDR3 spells CAWRPDRLNTGELFL. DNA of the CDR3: TGTGCCTGGAGGCCGGACAGGTTGAACACCGGGGAGCTGTTTCTT.

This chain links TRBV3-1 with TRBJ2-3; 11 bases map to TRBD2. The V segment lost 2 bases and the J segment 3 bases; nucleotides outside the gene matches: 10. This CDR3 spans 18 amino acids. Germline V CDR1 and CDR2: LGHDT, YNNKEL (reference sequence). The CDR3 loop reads CASSQTPLLAGDTDTQYF. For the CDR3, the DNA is TGTGCCAGCAGCCAAACCCCCCTACTAGCGGGAGATACAGATACGCAGTATTTT.

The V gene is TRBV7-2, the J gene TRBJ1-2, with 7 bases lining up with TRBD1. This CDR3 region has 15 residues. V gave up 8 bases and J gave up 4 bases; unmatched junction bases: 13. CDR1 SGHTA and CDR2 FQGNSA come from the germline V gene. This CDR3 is CASAIGGGAGYGYTF. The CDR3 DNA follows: TGTGCCAGCGCTATAGGAGGGGGCGCGGGCTATGGCTACACCTTC. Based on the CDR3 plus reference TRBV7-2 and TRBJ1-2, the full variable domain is GAGVSQSPSNKVTEKGKDVELRCDPISGHTALYWYRQSLGQGLEFLIYFQGNSAPDKSGLPSDRFSAERTGGSVSTLTIQRTQQEDSAVYLCASAIGGGAGYGYTFGSGTRLTVV.

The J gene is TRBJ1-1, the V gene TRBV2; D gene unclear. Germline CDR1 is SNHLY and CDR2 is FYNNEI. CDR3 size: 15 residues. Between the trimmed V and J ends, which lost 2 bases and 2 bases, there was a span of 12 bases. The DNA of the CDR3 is TGTGCCAGCAGTGAATTTGGTCAGGACAACACTGAAGCTTTCTTT. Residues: CASSEFGQDNTEAFF.

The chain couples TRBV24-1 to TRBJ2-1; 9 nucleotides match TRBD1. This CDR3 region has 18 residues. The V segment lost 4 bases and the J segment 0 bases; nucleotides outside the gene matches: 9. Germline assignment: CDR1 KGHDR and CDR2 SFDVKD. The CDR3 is CATSEGQGAGSSYNEQFF. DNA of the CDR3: TGTGCCACCAGTGAGGGACAGGGAGCGGGAAGCTCCTACAATGAGCAGTTCTTC.

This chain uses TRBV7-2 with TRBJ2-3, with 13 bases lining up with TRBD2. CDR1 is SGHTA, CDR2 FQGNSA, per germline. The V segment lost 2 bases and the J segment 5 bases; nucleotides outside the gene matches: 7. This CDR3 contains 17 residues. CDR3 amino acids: CASSLFGGLAGQDTQYF. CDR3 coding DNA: TGTGCCAGCAGCTTATTCGGGGGACTAGCGGGACAAGATACGCAGTATTTT.

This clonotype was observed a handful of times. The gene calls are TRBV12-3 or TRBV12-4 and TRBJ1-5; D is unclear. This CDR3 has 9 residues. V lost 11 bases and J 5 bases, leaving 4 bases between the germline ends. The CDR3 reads CAAHQPQHF. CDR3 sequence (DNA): TGTGCCGCACATCAGCCCCAGCATTTT.